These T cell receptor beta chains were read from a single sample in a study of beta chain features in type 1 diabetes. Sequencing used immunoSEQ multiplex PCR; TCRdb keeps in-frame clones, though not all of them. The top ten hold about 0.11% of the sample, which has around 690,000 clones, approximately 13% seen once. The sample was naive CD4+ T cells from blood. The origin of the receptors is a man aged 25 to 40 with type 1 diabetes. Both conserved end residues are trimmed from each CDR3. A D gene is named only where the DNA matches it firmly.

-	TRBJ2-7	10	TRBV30	AWSLGGYKSY
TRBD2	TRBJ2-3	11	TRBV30	AWSVRGEDTQY
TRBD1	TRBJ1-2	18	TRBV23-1	ASSQSIGGQGLYRHYGYT
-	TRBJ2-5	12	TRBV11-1	ASSLDSQGETQY
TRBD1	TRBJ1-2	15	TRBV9	ASSAIPGQGANYGYT
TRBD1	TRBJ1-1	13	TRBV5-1	ASSPTGTGSTEAF
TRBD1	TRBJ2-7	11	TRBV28	ASTSTGPYEQY
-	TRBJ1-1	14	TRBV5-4	ASRHSGGLMNTEAF
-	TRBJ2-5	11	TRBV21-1	ASAGQVRETQY
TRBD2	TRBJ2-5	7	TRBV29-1	AGGVTQY
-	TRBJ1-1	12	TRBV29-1	TSGGGAGNTEAF
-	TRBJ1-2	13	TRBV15	ATSRDPHSNYGYT
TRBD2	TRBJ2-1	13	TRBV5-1	ASSLLAGADNEQF
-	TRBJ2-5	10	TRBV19	ASSAMKETQY
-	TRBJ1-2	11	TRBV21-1	ASSKALNYGYT
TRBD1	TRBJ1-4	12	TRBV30	AWSAGQGRGKLF
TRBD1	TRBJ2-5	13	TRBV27	ASSLDRAAQETQY
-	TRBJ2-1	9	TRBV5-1	ASSFGNEQF
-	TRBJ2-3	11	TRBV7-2	ASSLAIVDTQY
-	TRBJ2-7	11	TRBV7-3	ASSLTSGYEQY
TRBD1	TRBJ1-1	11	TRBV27	ASSLWTGLEAF
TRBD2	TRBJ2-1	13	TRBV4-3	ASSIFPGGYNEQF
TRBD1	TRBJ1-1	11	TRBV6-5	ASSRDREAPAF
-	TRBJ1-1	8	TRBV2	ASSRIEAF
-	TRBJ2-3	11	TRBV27	ASSSPGIVHYD
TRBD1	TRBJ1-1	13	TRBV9	ASSVGPGGETEAF
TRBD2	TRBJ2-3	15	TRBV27	ASSPTSTSGGTDTQY
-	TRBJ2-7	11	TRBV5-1	ASSLIGLNEQY
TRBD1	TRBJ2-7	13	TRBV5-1	ASSLGRTGPYEQY
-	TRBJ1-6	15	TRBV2	ASRGGAARSPNSPLH
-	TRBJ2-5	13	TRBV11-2	ASSPSSGVRETQY
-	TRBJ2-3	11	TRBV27	ASSTPDTDTQY
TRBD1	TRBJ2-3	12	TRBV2	ASSERQGSATQY
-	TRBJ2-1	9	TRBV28	ASSSRTEQF
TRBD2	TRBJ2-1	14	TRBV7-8	ASSFPTSGAINEQF
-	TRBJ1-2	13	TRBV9	ASSARGWGSYGYT
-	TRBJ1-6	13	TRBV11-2	ASSLRRKNNSPLH
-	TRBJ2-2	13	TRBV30	AWSAGQGMNGELF
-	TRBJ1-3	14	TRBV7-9	ASSLARTSSGNTIY
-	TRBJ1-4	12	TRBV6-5	ASSYSGGDEKLF
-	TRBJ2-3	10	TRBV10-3	AISVGADTQY
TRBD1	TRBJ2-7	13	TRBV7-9	ASSYSGTGGGEQY
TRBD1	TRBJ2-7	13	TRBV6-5	ASSYRRDRVAEQY
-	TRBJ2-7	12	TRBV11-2	ASSLSGNSYEQY
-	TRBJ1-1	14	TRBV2	ASTEGRGRLDTEAF
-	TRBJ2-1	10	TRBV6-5	ASSPQGKEQF
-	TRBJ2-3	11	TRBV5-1	ASSLGEGDTQY
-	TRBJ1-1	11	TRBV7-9	ASTFGLNTEAF
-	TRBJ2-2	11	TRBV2	ASSLAGNGELF
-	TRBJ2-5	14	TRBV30	AWSLLSLGYGETQY
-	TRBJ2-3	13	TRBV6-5	ASSYSSRGTDTQY
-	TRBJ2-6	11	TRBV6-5	ASGLAGANVLT
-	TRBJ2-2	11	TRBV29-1	SVTPGATGELF
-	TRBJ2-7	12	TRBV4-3	ASSQEPARAEQY
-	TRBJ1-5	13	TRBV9	ASSPSGTRGQPQH
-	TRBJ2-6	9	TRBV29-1	SAWWTNVLT
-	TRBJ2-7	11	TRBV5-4	ASSRSGQGEQY
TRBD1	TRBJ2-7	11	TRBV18	ASSGDRVSEQY
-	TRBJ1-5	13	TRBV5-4	ASSYNGGGNQPQH
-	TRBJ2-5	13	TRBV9	ASSVDGRGQETQY